This T cell receptor beta chain was identified during a study of CD8 T cells in Susac syndrome (dated by TCRdb to between 2017 and 2020). Broadly, across the study: Of the Susac syndrome patients who were sequenced, roughly 6 had clinically active disease and roughly eight were in clinical remission. At blood withdrawal, Susac syndrome patients were therapy-naive, treated with corticosteroids (with IVIg additionally given to some), or treated with IVIg alone. The study used repertoire sequencing to test whether antigen drove CD8+ T cell activation and differentiation in Susac syndrome. Overall study results and their limits: No clonal expansion was detected in the CD4+ T cell repertoire of Susac syndrome patients. The TCR sequencing and HLA analysis was acknowledged to have included a relatively small number of individuals.

High-throughput TCR beta sequencing profiled peripheral blood CD8+ and CD4+ T cells from healthy donors, Susac syndrome patients and multiple sclerosis patients. Susac syndrome patients met recently defined diagnostic criteria for definite or probable disease. Bulk CD8+ and CD4+ T cells were purified magnetically by negative isolation, whereas CD8+ TEMRA cells were enriched by FACS. Blood was collected in EDTA tubes and processed within 24 hours, with PBMCs isolated through density gradient centrifugation. PBMCs intended for TCR sequencing were cryopreserved in liquid nitrogen and thawed later in a water bath at 37 degrees C. The sorted or isolated CD4+, CD8+ and CD8+ TEMRA cells had a purity of 90% or higher. As regards this clonotype: This clone's antigen is unknown. Base qualities are missing; no much larger clone stands one base away.

RNA was extracted with the RNeasy kit and roughly 0.45 to 1 ug was reverse transcribed using random hexamers. The immunoSEQ multiplex PCR assay, which covers 54 Vbeta and 13 Jbeta segments, was used to amplify TCR beta CDR3 regions. PCR amplification bias was corrected using a synthetic template baseline for primer optimization and computational correction. Turning to the authors' computational methods: Reads were assigned to V, D and J genes according to IMGT and analyzed in immunoSEQ Analyzer, with only productive sequences retained. Clonality was calculated as one minus the Shannon entropy normalized by log2 of the number of productive unique sequences. Public and private clones were assessed among the 100 most prevalent clones of each patient and control. Clones were defined as Susac-specific when absent from the healthy and MS cohorts, from over a thousand published viral clones and from other ImmuneACCESS disease sequences. In-frame beta chains were kept once TCRdb had trimmed the public reads at Q25 with fastp and called clones with MiXCR. Entries are consolidated by CDR3 protein sequence, retaining the most common genes and DNA. These V and J calls are TCRdb output, not the study's own analysis. The sample yields over 130,000 distinct CDR3 sequences; around 93% were counted once. Of the sample, more than 0.11% is held by the ten largest clones.

The TCR was taken from a human donor with Susac syndrome. Material: CD4+ T cells from PBMCs.

CDR3 loop: CASTQESTALGNTIYF. The DNA sequence is given as TGTGCCAGCACCCAAGAGTCGACAGCGCTTGGAAACACCATATATTTT. The rearranged segments are TRBV12-3 or TRBV12-4 and TRBJ1-3; a tentative D call is TRBD1 (5 bases match). Taken from cysteine to phenylalanine, the CDR3 has 16 residues. Of the read, only the CDR3 DNA is kept; its 48 bases are in frame from base 1. Trimming removed 7 bases from V and 3 bases from J, leaving 19 bases between the germline ends.